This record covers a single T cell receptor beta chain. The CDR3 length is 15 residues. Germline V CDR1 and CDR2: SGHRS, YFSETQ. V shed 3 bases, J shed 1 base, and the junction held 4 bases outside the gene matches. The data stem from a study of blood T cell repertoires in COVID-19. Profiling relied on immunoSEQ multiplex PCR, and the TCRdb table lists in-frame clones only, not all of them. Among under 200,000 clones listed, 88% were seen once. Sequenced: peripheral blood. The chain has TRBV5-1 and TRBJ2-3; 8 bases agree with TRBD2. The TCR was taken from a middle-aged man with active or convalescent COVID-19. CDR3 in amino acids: CASSWNSGGTDTQYF. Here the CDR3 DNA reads TGCGCCAGCAGCTGGAATAGCGGGGGCACAGATACGCAGTATTTT.